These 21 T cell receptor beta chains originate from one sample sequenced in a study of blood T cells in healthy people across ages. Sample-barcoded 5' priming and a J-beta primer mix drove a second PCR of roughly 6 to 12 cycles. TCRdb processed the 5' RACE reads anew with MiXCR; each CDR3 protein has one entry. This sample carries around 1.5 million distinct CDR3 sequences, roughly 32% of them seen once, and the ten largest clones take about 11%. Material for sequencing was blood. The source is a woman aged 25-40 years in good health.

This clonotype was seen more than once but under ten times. The CDR3 DNA is TGTGCCAGCACGGAGAGGGGAGGGGTTCAGTACTTC. Translation gives CASTERGGVQYF. The chain is built from TRBV13 and TRBJ2-4; 7 bases are shared with TRBD2. The CDR3 runs 12 residues. From germline, CDR1 is PRHDT and CDR2 FYEKMQ (reference sequence). V was clipped by 7 bases and J by 11 bases; unmatched bases: 8.

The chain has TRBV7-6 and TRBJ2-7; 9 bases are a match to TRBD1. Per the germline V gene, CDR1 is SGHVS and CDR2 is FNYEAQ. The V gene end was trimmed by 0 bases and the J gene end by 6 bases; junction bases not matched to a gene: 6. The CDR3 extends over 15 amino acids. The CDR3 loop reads CASSLALQGAAEQYF. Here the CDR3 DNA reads TGTGCCAGCAGCTTAGCGCTACAGGGGGCGGCCGAGCAGTACTTC.

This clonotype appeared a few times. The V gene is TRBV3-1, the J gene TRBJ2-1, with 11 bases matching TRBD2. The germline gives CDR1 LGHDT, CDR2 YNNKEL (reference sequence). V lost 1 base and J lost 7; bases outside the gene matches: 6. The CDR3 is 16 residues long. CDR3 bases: TGTGCCAGCAGCCAAGGCGGAAGACTAGCGGGAAATGAGCAGTTCTTC. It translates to CASSQGGRLAGNEQFF.

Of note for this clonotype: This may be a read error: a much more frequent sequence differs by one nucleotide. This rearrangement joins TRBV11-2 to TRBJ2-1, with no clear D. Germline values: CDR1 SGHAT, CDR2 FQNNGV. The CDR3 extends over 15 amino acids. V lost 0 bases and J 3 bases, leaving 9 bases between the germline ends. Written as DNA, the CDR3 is TGTGCCAGCAGCTTAGATAACCGGCTCTACAATGAGCAGTTCTTC. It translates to CASSLDNRLYNEQFF.

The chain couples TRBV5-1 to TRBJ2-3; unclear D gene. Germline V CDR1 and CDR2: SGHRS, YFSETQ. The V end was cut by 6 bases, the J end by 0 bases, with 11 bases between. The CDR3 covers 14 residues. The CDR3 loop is CASTIFGSTDTQYF. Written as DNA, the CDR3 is TGCGCCAGCACCATTTTTGGCAGCACAGATACGCAGTATTTT.

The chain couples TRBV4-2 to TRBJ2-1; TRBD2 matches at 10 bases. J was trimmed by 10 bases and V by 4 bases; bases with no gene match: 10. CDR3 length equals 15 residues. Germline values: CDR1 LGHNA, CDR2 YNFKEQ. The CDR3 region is CASSRTASGGDEQFF. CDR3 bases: TGTGCCAGCAGCCGCACCGCCAGCGGGGGGGACGAGCAGTTCTTC.

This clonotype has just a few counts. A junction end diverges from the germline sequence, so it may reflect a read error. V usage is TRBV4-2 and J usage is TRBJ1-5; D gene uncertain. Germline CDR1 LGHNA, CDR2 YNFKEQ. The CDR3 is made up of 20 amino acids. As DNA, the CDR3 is TGTGCCAGCAGCCAGACCTCCTCCGAGGTCCGGACGAGGAGCACTCAGCCCCAGCATTTT. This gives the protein CASSQTSSEVRTRSTQPQHF.

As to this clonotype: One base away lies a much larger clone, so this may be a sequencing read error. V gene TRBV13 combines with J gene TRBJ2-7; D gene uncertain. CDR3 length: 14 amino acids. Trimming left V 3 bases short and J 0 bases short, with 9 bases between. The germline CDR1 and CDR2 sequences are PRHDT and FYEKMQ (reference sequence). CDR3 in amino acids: CASSFSRNSYEQYF. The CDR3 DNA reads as TGTGCCAGCAGCTTCAGCCGAAACTCCTACGAGCAGTACTTC.

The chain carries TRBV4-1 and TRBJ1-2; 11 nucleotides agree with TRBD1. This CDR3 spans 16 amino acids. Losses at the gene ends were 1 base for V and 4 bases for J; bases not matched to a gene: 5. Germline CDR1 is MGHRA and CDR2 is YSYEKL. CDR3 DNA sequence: TGCGCCAGCAGCCAAGGAACGGACAGGGGGCTCTATGGCTACACCTTC. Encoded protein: CASSQGTDRGLYGYTF.

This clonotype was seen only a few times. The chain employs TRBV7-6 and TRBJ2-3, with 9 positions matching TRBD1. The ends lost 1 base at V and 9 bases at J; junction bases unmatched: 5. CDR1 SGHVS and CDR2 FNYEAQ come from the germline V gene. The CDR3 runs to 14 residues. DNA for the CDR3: TGTGCCAGCAGCTTAGGGACAGGGGTAGGAACGCAGTATTTT. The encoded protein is CASSLGTGVGTQYF.

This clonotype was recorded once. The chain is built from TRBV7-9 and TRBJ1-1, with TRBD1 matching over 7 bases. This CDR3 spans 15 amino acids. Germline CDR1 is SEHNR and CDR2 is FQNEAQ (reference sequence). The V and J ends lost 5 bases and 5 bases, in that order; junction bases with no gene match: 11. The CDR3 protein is CASSASGGIYTEAFF. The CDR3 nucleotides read TGTGCCAGCAGCGCTTCAGGGGGGATTTATACTGAAGCTTTCTTT.

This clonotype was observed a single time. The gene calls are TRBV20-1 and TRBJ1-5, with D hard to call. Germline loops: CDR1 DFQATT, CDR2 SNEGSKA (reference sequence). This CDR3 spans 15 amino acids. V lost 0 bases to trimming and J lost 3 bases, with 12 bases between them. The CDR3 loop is CSARDLVDNNQPQHF. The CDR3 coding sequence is TGCAGTGCTAGAGATCTCGTAGATAACAATCAGCCCCAGCATTTT.

The chain's CDR3 is CSASPQAGETQYF. CDR3 in DNA: TGCAGTGCTAGTCCCCAGGCGGGAGAGACCCAGTACTTC. The chain links TRBV20-1 to TRBJ2-5; D may be TRBD2 (5 bases). This CDR3 is 13 amino acids long. V was clipped by 3 bases and J by 4 bases, with 12 bases between them. Germline CDR1 reads DFQATT; CDR2 reads SNEGSKA (reference sequence).

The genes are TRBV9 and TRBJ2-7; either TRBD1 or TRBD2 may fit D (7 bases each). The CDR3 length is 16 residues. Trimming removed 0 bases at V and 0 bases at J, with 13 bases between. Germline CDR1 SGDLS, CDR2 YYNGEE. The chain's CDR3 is CASSVGGGQPSYEQYF. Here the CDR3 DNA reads TGTGCCAGCAGCGTAGGGGGGGGACAGCCCTCCTACGAGCAGTACTTC.

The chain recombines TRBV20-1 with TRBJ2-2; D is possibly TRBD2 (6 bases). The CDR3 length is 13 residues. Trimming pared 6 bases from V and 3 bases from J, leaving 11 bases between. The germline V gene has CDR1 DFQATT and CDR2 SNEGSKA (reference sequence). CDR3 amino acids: CSAAGLYTGELFF. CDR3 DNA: TGCAGTGCCGCGGGACTTTACACCGGGGAGCTGTTTTTT.

DNA of the CDR3: TGTGCCAGCAAATGGGAGCTAGCGGGGACCGAGCAGTACTTC. Translating it yields CASKWELAGTEQYF. J is TRBJ2-7 and V is TRBV2, with 9 bases that match TRBD2. This CDR3 spans 14 amino acids. V shed 7 bases and J 6 bases; nucleotides not matched to a gene: 10. Germline loops: CDR1 SNHLY, CDR2 FYNNEI.

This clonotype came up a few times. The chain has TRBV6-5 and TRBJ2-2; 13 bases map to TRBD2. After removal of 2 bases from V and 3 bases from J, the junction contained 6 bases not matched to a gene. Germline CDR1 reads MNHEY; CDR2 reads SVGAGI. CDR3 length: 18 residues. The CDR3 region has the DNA TGTGCCAGCAGTTACACGGGACTAGCGGGACGCGACACCGGGGAGCTGTTTTTT. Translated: CASSYTGLAGRDTGELFF.

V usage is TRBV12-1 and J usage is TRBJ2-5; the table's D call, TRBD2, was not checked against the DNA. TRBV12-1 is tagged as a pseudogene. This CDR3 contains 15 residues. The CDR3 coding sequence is TGTGCCAGCCGGCCCAAGGCCCACTACCAAGAGACCCAGTACTTC. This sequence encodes CASRPKAHYQETQYF.

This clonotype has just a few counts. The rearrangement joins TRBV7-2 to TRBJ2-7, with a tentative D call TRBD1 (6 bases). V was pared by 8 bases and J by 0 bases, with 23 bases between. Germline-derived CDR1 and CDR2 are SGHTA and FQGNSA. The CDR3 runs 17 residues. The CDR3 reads CASVAWGDRLSSYEQYF. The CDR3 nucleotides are TGTGCCAGCGTCGCGTGGGGCGACAGGTTAAGCTCCTACGAGCAGTACTTC.

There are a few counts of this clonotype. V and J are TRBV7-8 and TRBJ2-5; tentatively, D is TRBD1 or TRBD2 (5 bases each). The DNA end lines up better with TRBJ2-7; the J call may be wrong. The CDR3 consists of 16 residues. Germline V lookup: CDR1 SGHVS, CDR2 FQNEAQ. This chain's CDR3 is CASSLSNRDGSYEQYF. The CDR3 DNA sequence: TGTGCCAGCAGCTTGTCGAACCGGGACGGTTCCTACGAGCAGTACTTC.

DNA of the CDR3: TGCGCCAGCAGCTTGAAGAGCATGAACACTGAAGCTTTCTTT. As protein: CASSLKSMNTEAFF. The J gene is TRBJ1-1, the V gene TRBV5-1; D remains unclear. The CDR3 consists of 14 residues. Germline V CDR1 and CDR2: SGHRS, YFSETQ. V gave up 1 base and J gave up 0 bases, with 7 bases separating them.